Each of the 12 T cell receptor beta chains below was sequenced from the same sample in a study of OX40 agonist ivuxolimab in advanced cancers. The table came from immunoSEQ multiplex PCR; TCRdb's copy has only in-frame clones and leaves some out. The sample has about 67,000 clones, roughly 84% seen once. The material was CD4+ or CD8+ T cells sorted from blood, obtained in a trial of the OX40 agonist ivuxolimab. The receptors derive from an adult with an advanced solid tumor such as melanoma, head and neck, liver or kidney cancer.

This chain uses TRBV7-2 with TRBJ2-1; weak D call: TRBD1 (6 bases). CDR3 size: 13 residues. From germline, CDR1 is SGHTA and CDR2 FQGNSA. The germline V and J ends were trimmed by 1 base and 6 bases, with 7 bases remaining between them. The DNA of the CDR3 is TGTGCCAGCAGCTTAGGGACAGTCAATGAGCAGTTCTTC. Translating gives CASSLGTVNEQFF.

The V and J genes are TRBV19 and TRBJ2-2; 9 bases match TRBD1. Germline V gene sequence: CDR1 LNHDA, CDR2 SQIVND (reference sequence). V was clipped by 3 bases and J by 6 bases; unmatched bases: 2. The CDR3 spans 14 residues. CDR3 amino acids: CASSIDRGAGELFF. In DNA, the CDR3 is TGTGCCAGTAGTATCGACAGGGGGGCCGGGGAGCTGTTTTTT. Filled out from reference TRBV19 and TRBJ2-2, the complete variable domain reads DGGITQSPKYLFRKEGQNVTLSCEQNLNHDAMYWYRQDPGQGLRLIYYSQIVNDFQKGDIAEGYSVSREKKESFPLTVTSAQKNPTAFYLCASSIDRGAGELFFGEGSRLTVL.

This chain joins TRBV11-2 and TRBJ2-3; tentatively, D is TRBD1 or TRBD2 (5 bases each). The ends were cut back, 3 bases at V and 5 bases at J, with 6 bases in the middle. The CDR3 length is 12 residues. Germline V gene data show CDR1 as SGHAT and CDR2 as FQNNGV. The CDR3 DNA reads TGTGCCAGCAGCTTTGGGGGAGATACGCAGTATTTT. It codes for CASSFGGDTQYF.

J is TRBJ1-5 and V is TRBV19; TRBD1 agrees at 8 bases. Germline V gene sequence: CDR1 LNHDA, CDR2 SQIVND (reference sequence). After removal of 5 bases from V and 11 bases from J, the junction contained 11 bases not matched to a gene. The CDR3 sequence is 14 residues long. CDR3: CASSSGQVEAAQHF. CDR3 nucleotides: TGTGCCAGTAGTTCGGGACAGGTAGAAGCTGCCCAGCATTTT. Combining the CDR3 with reference TRBV19 and TRBJ1-5 gives the whole variable domain DGGITQSPKYLFRKEGQNVTLSCEQNLNHDAMYWYRQDPGQGLRLIYYSQIVNDFQKGDIAEGYSVSREKKESFPLTVTSAQKNPTAFYLCASSSGQVEAAQHFGDGTRLSIL.

The rearrangement links TRBV5-1 to TRBJ1-4; D perhaps matches TRBD1 (5 bases). V lost 3 bases to trimming and J lost 0 bases, with 12 bases between them. The CDR3 is 16 amino acids. Germline-derived CDR1 and CDR2 are SGHRS and YFSETQ. The CDR3 DNA reads TGCGCCAGCAGCTATAGTGGGGCCACAACTAATGAAAAACTGTTTTTT. Its translation is CASSYSGATTNEKLFF.

This chain links TRBV5-4 with TRBJ2-2; 9 nucleotides align to TRBD1. Germline V gene data show CDR1 as SGHNT and CDR2 as YYREEE (reference sequence). The trim removed 5 bases at V and 4 bases at J, leaving 6 bases unmatched. The CDR3 is 15 residues long. For the CDR3, the DNA is TGTGCCAGCAGTACCGGGACAGGGCCCACCGGGGAGCTGTTTTTT. Translation: CASSTGTGPTGELFF.

The chain uses TRBV5-1 and TRBJ2-5; the match to TRBD1 covers 8 bases. Trimming at V came to 0 bases and at J to 5 bases, leaving 9 bases not matched to a gene. CDR1 is SGHRS and CDR2 is YFSETQ in the germline V gene. The CDR3 runs 16 residues. The CDR3 DNA sequence: TGCGCCAGCAGCTTGGTGCAGGGGGCGGTGCAGGAGACCCAGTACTTC. Translation gives CASSLVQGAVQETQYF.

Worth noting for this clone: At one end the junction does not follow the germline gene, possibly because of a read error. This specimen includes other DNA sequences encoding the same CDR3. J is TRBJ2-5 and V is TRBV5-1; 11 positions match TRBD2. Germline assignment: CDR1 SGHRS and CDR2 YFSETQ. There are 15 residues in the CDR3. CDR3 sequence: CASSLDGTSGPQQDF. CDR3 sequence (DNA): TGTGCCAGCAGCTTGGACGGGACTAGCGGCCCTCAACAAGACTTC.

The chain has TRBV19 and TRBJ2-1; TRBD1 matches at 11 bases. Trimming cost V 4 bases and J 7 bases; bases outside gene matches: 6. The CDR3 spans 15 residues. The germline V gene has CDR1 LNHDA and CDR2 SQIVND (reference sequence). The CDR3 sequence is CASSTGTGGENEQFF. The CDR3 region has the DNA TGTGCCAGTAGTACCGGGACAGGGGGTGAAAATGAGCAGTTCTTC.

The chain recombines TRBV11-1 with TRBJ1-2; possibly TRBD1 for D (6 bases). The CDR3 contains 13 residues. V shed 1 base and J shed 13 bases, with 16 bases lying between them. Looked up from germline, CDR1 is SGHAT and CDR2 is FQDESV (reference sequence). CDR3 amino acids: CASSLDVDWGPTF. The CDR3 DNA reads TGTGCCAGCAGCTTAGACGTAGATTGGGGGCCCACCTTC.

The V and J genes are TRBV10-1 and TRBJ2-1; 10 bases are shared with TRBD2. Germline V gene data show CDR1 as WNHNN and CDR2 as SYGVQD (reference sequence). This CDR3 has 16 residues. V lost 6 bases, J lost 7 bases, and 12 bases stayed unmatched. The CDR3, as DNA: TGCGCCAGCAGCGATACTCTAGCGGGAGAGGGGAATGAGCAGTTCTTC. It codes for CASSDTLAGEGNEQFF.

The genes are TRBV19 and TRBJ1-4; no clear D. V lost 3 bases, J lost 5 bases, and 7 bases lay in between. CDR3 size: 13 residues. The germline gives CDR1 LNHDA, CDR2 SQIVND (reference sequence). The CDR3 DNA is TGTGCCAGTAGTATCGGTCAGAATGAAAAACTGTTTTTT. Its protein product is CASSIGQNEKLFF.